Listed below are T cell receptor beta chains from one sample, sequenced in a study of long-term antiretroviral therapy in people with HIV. The method was immunoSEQ multiplex PCR; TCRdb's version includes in-frame clones alone and lacks a portion of them. The top ten clones hold around 3.7% of a sample with tens of thousands of clones, 70% to 90% of them seen once. Sequencing was performed on unsorted PBMCs, taken 0.8 years before starting antiretroviral therapy. All receptors derive from a man aged 18-30 years with HIV. Each CDR3 is given with its conserved first and last residue. D genes are given only for firm matches. Not all rows give a size; the values are once, few, many and, for expanded clones, a class.

TRBV19	NA	NA	TRBJ2-2	TGTGCCAGTAGTAGGAGGACCGGCAACACCGGGGAGCTGTTTTTT	CASSRRTGNTGELFF
TRBV2	NA	NA	TRBJ2-7	TGTGCCAGCAGTAGGGACCGCGAGGACGAGCAGTACTTC	CASSRDREDEQYF
TRBV27	NA	NA	TRBJ1-1	TGTGCCAGCAGTTTAGGGTTGCACACTGAAGCTTTCTTT	CASSLGLHTEAFF
TRBV4-3	TRBD2	NA	TRBJ2-2	TGCGCCAGCAGCCAAGATCCGGGGGGGATCGCCGGGGAGCTGTTTTTT	CASSQDPGGIAGELFF
TRBV30	TRBD1	NA	TRBJ1-1	TGTGCCTGGAGTGACGGGGGACAGGGGGCTACTGAAGCTTTCTTT	CAWSDGGQGATEAFF
TRBV7-9	TRBD2	NA	TRBJ2-3	TGTGCCAGCAGAAAGACTAGCGGGACCGTCCGGGGCACAGATACGCAGTATTTT	CASRKTSGTVRGTDTQYF
TRBV27	NA	few	TRBJ1-1	TGTGCCAGCAGTGTGGGGGTGGAAGCTTTCTTT	CASSVGVEAFF
TRBV7-2	NA	NA	TRBJ2-1	TGTGCCAGCAGCTCCATTTTTGATGAGCAGTTCTTC	CASSSIFDEQFF
TRBV5-6	NA	NA	TRBJ2-1	TGTGCCAGCAGCTCGGGTTGGACAGCGAGTTACAATGAGCAGTTCTTC	CASSSGWTASYNEQFF
TRBV20-1	NA	NA	TRBJ1-1	TGCAGTGCTGCCGCGGACACTGAAGCTTTCTTT	CSAAADTEAFF
TRBV5-4	NA	NA	TRBJ2-3	TGTGCCAGCGCCAGGTTCTTCGCAGATACGCAGTATTTT	CASARFFADTQYF
TRBV30	NA	NA	TRBJ2-7	TGTGCCTGGAGTAGCTACGGATCCTACGAGCAGTACTTC	CAWSSYGSYEQYF
TRBV19	TRBD1	NA	TRBJ1-2	TGTGCCAGTAGTATCACAGGGGAATCAAGCTACACCTTC	CASSITGESSYTF
TRBV5-6	TRBD2	NA	TRBJ2-7	TGTGCCAGCTCCCCTCTACTAGCGGTATACGAGCAGTACTTC	CASSPLLAVYEQYF
TRBV7-3	TRBD1	once	TRBJ1-6	TGTGCCAGCAGCTTTTGGGACAGGCGTAATTCACCCCTCCACTTT	CASSFWDRRNSPLHF
TRBV10-3	NA	NA	TRBJ2-3	TGTGCCATCAGTAACACAGATACGCAGTATTTT	CAISNTDTQYF
TRBV6-1	TRBD1	NA	TRBJ1-2	TGTGCCAGCAGTAATCAGGGGGCATATGGCTACACCTTC	CASSNQGAYGYTF
TRBV6-5	NA	NA	TRBJ1-1	TGTGCCAGCAGTTATCGGGGGAGCACTGAAGCTTTCTTT	CASSYRGSTEAFF
TRBV4-2	TRBD1	NA	TRBJ1-5	TGTGCCAGCAGCCGAGACAGGGTGAGCAATCAGCCCCAGCATTTT	CASSRDRVSNQPQHF
TRBV10-3	NA	NA	TRBJ1-1	TGTGCCATCAGTGAGTCCAGGGACCCCATGAACACTGAAGCTTTCTTT	CAISESRDPMNTEAFF
TRBV5-1	NA	NA	TRBJ2-7	TGCGCCAGCAGCTTTGGCGCCACGACGGGTAGCTCCTACGAGCAGTACTTC	CASSFGATTGSSYEQYF
TRBV4-2	NA	NA	TRBJ2-1	TGTGCCAGCAGCCAAGATGCGGGACTGCCACAGAGTGCGTTCTTC	CASSQDAGLPQSAFF
TRBV7-3	NA	NA	TRBJ2-7	TGTGCCAGCCTGGAGGGTTTCTACGAGCAGTACTTC	CASLEGFYEQYF
TRBV9	TRBD1	NA	TRBJ2-7	TGTGCCAGCAGCGCCGGGACAGCCCTCGAACTCTACGAGCAGTACTTC	CASSAGTALELYEQYF
TRBV11-3	NA	once	TRBJ1-1	TGTGCCAGCAGCTTAGGGAGAGGTGAAGCTTTCTTT	CASSLGRGEAFF
TRBV27	TRBD2	NA	TRBJ2-5	TGTGCCAGCAGACCCTCTCAGCGGCGGGGGATTGAGACCCAGTACTTC	CASRPSQRRGIETQYF
TRBV2	TRBD1	NA	TRBJ1-4	TGTGCCAGCAGACCCGGGACAGGGGGCGGAAAACTGTTTTTT	CASRPGTGGGKLFF
TRBV7-9	TRBD1	NA	TRBJ2-5	TGTGCCAGCAGCTCGGGCGGGACAGGGTGGCAAGAGACCCAGTACTTC	CASSSGGTGWQETQYF
TRBV28	NA	NA	TRBJ1-2	TGTGCCAGCAGTGTGGGCGACAGGCGGCCGTTTCGGACTAATTATGGCTACACCTTC	CASSVGDRRPFRTNYGYTF
TRBV28	NA	NA	TRBJ1-2	TGTGCGACCCCTTCCGGGTATGGCTACACCTTC	CATPSGYGYTF
TRBV2	TRBD1	once	TRBJ1-2	TGTGCCAGCAGTGAAACAGGGGGCCCCCCCTATGGCTACACCTTC	CASSETGGPPYGYTF
TRBV6-5	NA	NA	TRBJ1-4	TGTGCCTCCCGACCGGAATGGAATGAAAAACTGTTTTTT	CASRPEWNEKLFF
TRBV9	TRBD2	NA	TRBJ2-7	TGTGCCAGCAGCGTTAGCGGGGGTTCATCCTACGAGCAGTACTTC	CASSVSGGSSYEQYF
TRBV7-8	NA	NA	TRBJ2-3	TGTGCCAGCAGCTTAGCGTCGGAGCCGCAGTATTTT	CASSLASEPQYF
TRBV5-6	TRBD2	once	TRBJ2-7	TGTGCCAGCAGCCTGGGACTAGCGGGAGGGGTCTACGAGCAGTACTTC	CASSLGLAGGVYEQYF
TRBV9	NA	NA	TRBJ1-3	TGTGCCAGCAGCCCTCCGGGGGCGCCTGGAAACACCATATATTTT	CASSPPGAPGNTIYF
TRBV5-4	TRBD2	NA	TRBJ2-3	TGTGCCAGCACCCTTTGGGGGAGGGGCACAGATACGCAGTATTTT	CASTLWGRGTDTQYF
TRBV5-6	NA	NA	TRBJ2-3	TGTGCCAGCAAACAGGGCGGATACACAGATACGCAGTATTTT	CASKQGGYTDTQYF
TRBV5-4	NA	once	TRBJ1-6	TGTGCCAGCAGCTTGGGGGCAGGCCCCGTACTTTCACCCCTCCACTTT	CASSLGAGPVLSPLHF
TRBV15	NA	NA	TRBJ2-1	TGTGCCACCAGCTCCCACAATGAGCAGTTCTTC	CATSSHNEQFF
TRBV10-3	NA	NA	TRBJ2-5	TGTGCCGCCTGGCCCCAGCCTGGAGAGACCCAGTACTTC	CAAWPQPGETQYF
TRBV27	NA	NA	TRBJ2-7	TGTGCCAGCAGTGCCGAGGGGGGGACAGAGTCCTACGAGCAGTACTTC	CASSAEGGTESYEQYF